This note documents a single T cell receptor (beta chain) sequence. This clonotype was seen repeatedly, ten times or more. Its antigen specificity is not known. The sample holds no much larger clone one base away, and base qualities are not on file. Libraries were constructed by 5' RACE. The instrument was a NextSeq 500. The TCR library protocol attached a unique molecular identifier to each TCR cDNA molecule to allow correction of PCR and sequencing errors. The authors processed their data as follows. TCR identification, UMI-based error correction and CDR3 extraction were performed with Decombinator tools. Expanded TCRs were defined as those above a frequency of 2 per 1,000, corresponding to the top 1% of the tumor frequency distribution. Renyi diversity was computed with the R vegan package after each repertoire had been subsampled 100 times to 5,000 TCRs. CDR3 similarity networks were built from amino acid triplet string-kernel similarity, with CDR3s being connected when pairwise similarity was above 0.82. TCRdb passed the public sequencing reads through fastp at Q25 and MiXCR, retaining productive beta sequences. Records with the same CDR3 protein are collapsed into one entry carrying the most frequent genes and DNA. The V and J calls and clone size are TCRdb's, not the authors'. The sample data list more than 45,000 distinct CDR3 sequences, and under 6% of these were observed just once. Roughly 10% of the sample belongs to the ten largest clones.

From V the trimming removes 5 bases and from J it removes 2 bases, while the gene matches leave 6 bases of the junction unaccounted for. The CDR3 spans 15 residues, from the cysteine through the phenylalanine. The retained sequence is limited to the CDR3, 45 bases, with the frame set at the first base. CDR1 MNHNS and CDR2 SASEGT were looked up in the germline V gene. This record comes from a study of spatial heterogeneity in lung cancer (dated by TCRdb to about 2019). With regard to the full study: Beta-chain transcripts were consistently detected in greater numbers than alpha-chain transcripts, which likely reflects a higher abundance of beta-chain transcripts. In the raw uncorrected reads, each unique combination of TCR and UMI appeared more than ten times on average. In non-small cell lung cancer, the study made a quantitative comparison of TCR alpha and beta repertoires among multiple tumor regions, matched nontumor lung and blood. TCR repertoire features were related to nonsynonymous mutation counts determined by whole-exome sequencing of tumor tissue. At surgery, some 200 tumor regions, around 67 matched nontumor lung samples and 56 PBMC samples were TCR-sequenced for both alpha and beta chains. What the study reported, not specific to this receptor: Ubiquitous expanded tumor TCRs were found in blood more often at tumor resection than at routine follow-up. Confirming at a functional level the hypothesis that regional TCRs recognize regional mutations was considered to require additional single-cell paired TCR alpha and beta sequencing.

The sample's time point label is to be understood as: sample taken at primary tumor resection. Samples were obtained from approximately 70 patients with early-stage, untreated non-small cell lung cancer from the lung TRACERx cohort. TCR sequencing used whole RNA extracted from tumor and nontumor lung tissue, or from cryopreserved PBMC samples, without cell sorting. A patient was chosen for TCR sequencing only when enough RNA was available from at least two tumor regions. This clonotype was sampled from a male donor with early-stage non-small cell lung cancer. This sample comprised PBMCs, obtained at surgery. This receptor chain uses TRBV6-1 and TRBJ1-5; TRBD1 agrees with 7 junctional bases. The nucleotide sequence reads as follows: TGTGCCAGCAGTTTAACAGGGGACCGCAATCAGCCCCAGCATTTT. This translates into CASSLTGDRNQPQHF.